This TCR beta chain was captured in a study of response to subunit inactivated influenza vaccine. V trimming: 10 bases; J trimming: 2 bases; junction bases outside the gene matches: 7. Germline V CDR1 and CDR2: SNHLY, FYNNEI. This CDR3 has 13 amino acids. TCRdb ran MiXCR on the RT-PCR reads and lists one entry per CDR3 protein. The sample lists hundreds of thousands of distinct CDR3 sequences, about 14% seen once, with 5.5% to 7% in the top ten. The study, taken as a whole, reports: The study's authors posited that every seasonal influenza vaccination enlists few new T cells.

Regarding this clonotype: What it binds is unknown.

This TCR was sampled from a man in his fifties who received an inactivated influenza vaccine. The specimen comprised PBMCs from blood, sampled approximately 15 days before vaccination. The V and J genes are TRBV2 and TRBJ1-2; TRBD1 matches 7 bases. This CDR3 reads CATPGQINYGYTF. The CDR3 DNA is TGTGCCACACCGGGACAGATAAACTATGGCTACACCTTC.